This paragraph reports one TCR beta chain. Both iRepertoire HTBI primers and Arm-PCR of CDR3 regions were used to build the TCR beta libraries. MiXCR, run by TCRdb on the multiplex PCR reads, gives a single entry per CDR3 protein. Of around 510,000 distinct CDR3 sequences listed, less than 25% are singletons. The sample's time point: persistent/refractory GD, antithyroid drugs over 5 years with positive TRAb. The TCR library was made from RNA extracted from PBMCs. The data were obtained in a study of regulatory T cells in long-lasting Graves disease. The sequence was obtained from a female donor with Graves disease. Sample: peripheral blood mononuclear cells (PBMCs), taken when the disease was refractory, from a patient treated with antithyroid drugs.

The CDR3 nucleotides read TGCAGTGCTTTACGGGGTTTGAACTACGAGCAGTACTTC. Translation: CSALRGLNYEQYF. This chain connects TRBV20-1 to TRBJ2-7; perhaps TRBD2 as D (5 bases). This CDR3 contains 13 residues. Germline V gives CDR1 DFQATT, CDR2 SNEGSKA (reference sequence). Between the trimmed V and J ends, which lost 5 bases and 3 bases, there was a span of 14 bases.